The clone carrying this T cell receptor (beta chain) was seen a handful of times. This entry comes from a study of blood T cells in healthy people across ages. PCR was performed a second time for roughly 7 to 12 cycles using a sample-barcoded 5' primer and a J-beta primer mix. TCRdb reprocessed the 5' RACE reads with MiXCR, giving one entry per CDR3 protein. The sample contains about 830,000 distinct CDR3 sequences, nearly 60% of which appear only once. Between the trimmed V and J ends, which lost 2 bases and 7 bases, there was a span of 16 bases. The CDR3 consists of 14 residues. Germline assignment: CDR1 SGDLS and CDR2 YYNGEE.

The sample was blood. The sequence was obtained from a man younger than 45 in good health. The chain is built from TRBV9 and TRBJ2-7; D ambiguous. In nucleotides, the CDR3 is TGTGCCAGCAGCGTTAGCCCCCCAAGCAATGAGCAGTACTTC. Its translation: CASSVSPPSNEQYF.